This T cell receptor beta chain appears in the sequencing data of a study of regulatory T cells in long-lasting Graves disease. Study-level points and caveats: Preferential use of TRBV28, TRBJ1-2 and TRBJ2-5 was seen in persistent disease.

iRepertoire HTBI primers and Arm-PCR of CDR3 regions built TCR beta libraries. TCRdb called the multiplex PCR reads again in MiXCR, with one record for every CDR3 protein. The sample lists roughly 380,000 distinct CDR3 sequences; around 16% were seen once. Time point defined: newly diagnosed GD, antithyroid drugs for less than 3 months. Isolated PBMC RNA provided the starting material for the TCR library. Graves' disease diagnoses used American Thyroid Association guidelines. Germline CDR1 and CDR2: LNHNV and YYDKDF (reference sequence). V lost 3 bases and J lost 4, with 8 bases in between. The CDR3 is 13 residues long. A remark on this clonotype: The antigen remains unidentified.

This sequence joins TRBV15 and TRBJ2-3, with D hard to call. The clonotype comes from a female donor with Graves disease. The specimen comprised peripheral blood mononuclear cells (PBMCs), sampled at new diagnosis, from a patient treated with antithyroid drugs. The CDR3: CATSRGYPDTQYF. The CDR3 DNA reads as TGTGCCACCAGCAGGGGGTACCCAGATACGCAGTATTTT.